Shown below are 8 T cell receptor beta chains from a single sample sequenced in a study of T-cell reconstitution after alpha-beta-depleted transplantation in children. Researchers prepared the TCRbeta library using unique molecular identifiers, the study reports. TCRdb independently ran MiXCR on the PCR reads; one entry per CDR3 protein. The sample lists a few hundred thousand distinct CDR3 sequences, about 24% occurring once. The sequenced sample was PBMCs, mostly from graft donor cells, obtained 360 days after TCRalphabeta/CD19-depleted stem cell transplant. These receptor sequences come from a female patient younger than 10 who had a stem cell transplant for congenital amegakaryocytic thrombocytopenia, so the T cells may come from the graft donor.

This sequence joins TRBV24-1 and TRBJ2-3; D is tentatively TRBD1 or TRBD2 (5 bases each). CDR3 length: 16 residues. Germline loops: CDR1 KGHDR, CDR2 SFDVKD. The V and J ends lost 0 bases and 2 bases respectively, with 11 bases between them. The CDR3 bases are TGTGCCACCAGTGATTTGAGTCTGGGGGACACAGATACGCAGTATTTT. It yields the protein CATSDLSLGDTDTQYF.

The CDR3 sequence is CAWSVRGYSYEQYF. In DNA form, the CDR3 reads TGTGCCTGGAGTGTAAGGGGGTATTCCTACGAGCAGTACTTC. This chain joins TRBV30 and TRBJ2-7, with D possibly TRBD1 on 6 matching bases. The germline gives CDR1 GTSNPN, CDR2 SVGIG (reference sequence). The length of the CDR3 is 14 residues. V dropped 0 bases and J dropped 1 base, with 10 bases sitting between them.

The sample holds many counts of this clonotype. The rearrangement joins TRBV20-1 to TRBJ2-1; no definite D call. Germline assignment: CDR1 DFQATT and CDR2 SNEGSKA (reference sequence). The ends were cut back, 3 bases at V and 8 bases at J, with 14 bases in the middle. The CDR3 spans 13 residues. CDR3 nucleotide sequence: TGCAGTGCTAGCCACTCTTTATTTGATGAGCAGTTCTTC. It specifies CSASHSLFDEQFF.

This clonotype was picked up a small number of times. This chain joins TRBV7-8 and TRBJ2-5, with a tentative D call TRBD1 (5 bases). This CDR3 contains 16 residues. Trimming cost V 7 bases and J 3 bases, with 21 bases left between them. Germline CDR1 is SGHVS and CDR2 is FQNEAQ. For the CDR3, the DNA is TGTGCCAGCACGCGCCGCAGGACACGGGTGGAAGAGACCCAGTACTTC. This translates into CASTRRRTRVEETQYF.

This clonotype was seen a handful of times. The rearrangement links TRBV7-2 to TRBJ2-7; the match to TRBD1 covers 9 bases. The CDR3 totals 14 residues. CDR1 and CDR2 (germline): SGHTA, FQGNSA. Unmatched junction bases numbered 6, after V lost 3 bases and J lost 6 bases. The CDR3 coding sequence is TGTGCCAGCAGCTTGGTAGACAGGGGGGGCGAGCAGTACTTC. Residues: CASSLVDRGGEQYF. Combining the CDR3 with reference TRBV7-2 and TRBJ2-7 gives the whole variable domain GAGVSQSPSNKVTEKGKDVELRCDPISGHTALYWYRQSLGQGLEFLIYFQGNSAPDKSGLPSDRFSAERTGGSVSTLTIQRTQQEDSAVYLCASSLVDRGGEQYFGPGTRLTVT.

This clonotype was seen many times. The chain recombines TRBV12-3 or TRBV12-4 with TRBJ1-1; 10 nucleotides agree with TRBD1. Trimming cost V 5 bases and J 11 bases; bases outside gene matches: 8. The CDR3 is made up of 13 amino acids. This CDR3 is CASSQDRGRRAFF. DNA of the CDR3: TGTGCCAGCAGTCAAGACAGGGGGCGCCGTGCTTTCTTT.

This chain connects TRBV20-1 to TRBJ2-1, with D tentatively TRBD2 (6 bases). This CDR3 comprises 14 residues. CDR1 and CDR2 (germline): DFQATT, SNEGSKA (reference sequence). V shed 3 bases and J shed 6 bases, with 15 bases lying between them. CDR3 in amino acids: CSASQAGLGNEQFF. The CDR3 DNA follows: TGCAGTGCTAGTCAGGCGGGGCTGGGCAATGAGCAGTTCTTC.

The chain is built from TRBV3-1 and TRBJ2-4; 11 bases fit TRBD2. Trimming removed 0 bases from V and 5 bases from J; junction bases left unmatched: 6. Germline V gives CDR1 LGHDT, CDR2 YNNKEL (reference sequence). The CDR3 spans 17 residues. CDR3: CASSQDVAGGIENIQYF. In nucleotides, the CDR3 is TGTGCCAGCAGCCAAGATGTAGCGGGAGGGATTGAAAACATTCAGTACTTC.